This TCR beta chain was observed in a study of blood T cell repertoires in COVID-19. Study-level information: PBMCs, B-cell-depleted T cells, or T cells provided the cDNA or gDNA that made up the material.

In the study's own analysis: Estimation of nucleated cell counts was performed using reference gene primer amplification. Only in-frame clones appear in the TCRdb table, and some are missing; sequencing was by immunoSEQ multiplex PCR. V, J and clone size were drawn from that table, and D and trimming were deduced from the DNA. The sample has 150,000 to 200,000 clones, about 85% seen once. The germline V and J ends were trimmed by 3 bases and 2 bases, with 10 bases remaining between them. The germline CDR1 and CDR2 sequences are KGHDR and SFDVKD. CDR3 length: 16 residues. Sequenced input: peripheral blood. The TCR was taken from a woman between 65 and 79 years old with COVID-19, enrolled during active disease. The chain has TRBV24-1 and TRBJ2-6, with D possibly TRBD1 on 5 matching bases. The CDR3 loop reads CATSDPDSPGANVLTF. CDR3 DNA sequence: TGTGCCACCAGTGATCCTGACAGTCCTGGGGCCAACGTCCTGACTTTC.